This TCR beta chain was identified in a study of T-cell memory formation after mild COVID-19. Study-wide context: Largely donor-specific TCR clusters were found.

Germline CDR1 is DFQATT and CDR2 is SNEGSKA (reference sequence). The CDR3 spans 10 residues. Trimming took off 8 bases at V and 10 bases at J, with 12 bases between the two ends. 5'RACE primed at constant segments yielded TCR alpha and TCR beta cDNA libraries bearing sample barcodes and UMIs. From the 5' RACE reads, TCRdb called clonotypes with MiXCR, one entry per CDR3 protein. The data hold around 370,000 distinct CDR3 sequences, with around 21% observed a single time. The study, taken as a whole, reports: Clones that contracted from day 15 to 85 were balanced CD4/CD8, while later expanders leaned CD4+.

Details on this clonotype: Its antigen is currently unknown.

The TCR sequence derives from an adult woman who had mild COVID-19 (a few samples of this study predate the infection). Cell type and time point are not known. The chain couples TRBV20-1 to TRBJ2-1, with D maybe TRBD1 (5 bases). The sample taken for sequencing was PBMCs or a T cell subset sorted from them (not recorded which). The CDR3 is CSLGHPEQFF. CDR3 coding DNA: TGCAGTCTCGGACACCCCGAGCAGTTCTTC.